The 29 T cell receptor beta chains presented below share a single source sample, sequenced in a study of blood T cell repertoires in COVID-19. TCRdb keeps only in-frame clones here, not all; method: immunoSEQ multiplex PCR. The table has about 220,000 clones, approximately 81% seen once. The sequenced material came from peripheral blood. The receptors come from a man aged 30 to 39 with active or convalescent COVID-19.

This clone was seen a handful of times. V and J are TRBV7-3 and TRBJ2-5, with a tentative D call TRBD2 (6 bases). V was cut by 3 bases and J by 5 bases, with 13 bases left in between. CDR3 length: 14 residues. Germline V gives CDR1 SGHTA, CDR2 FQGTGA. The CDR3 DNA is TGTGCCAGCAGCTTTCTGGCGGGAAGGGAGACCCAGTACTTC. This translates into CASSFLAGRETQYF.

This clone showed up just once. The gene calls are TRBV5-5 and TRBJ1-1; TRBD1 matches at 8 bases. The trim removed 3 bases at V and 1 base at J, leaving 5 bases unmatched. From germline, CDR1 is SGHKS and CDR2 YYEKEE (reference sequence). This CDR3 is 15 amino acids long. CDR3 sequence: CASSSRQGANTEAFF. The CDR3 nucleotides read TGTGCCAGCAGCTCGAGGCAGGGGGCGAACACTGAAGCTTTCTTT.

The genes are TRBV4-1 and TRBJ2-7, with TRBD2 as a possible D gene (5 bases). CDR1 and CDR2 from the germline V gene are MGHRA and YSYEKL. The V gene lost 1 base and the J gene lost 2 bases, with 9 bases spanning the gap. The CDR3 contains 14 residues. CDR3 sequence reads: CASSQGSVAYEQYF. The CDR3 DNA sequence: TGCGCCAGCAGCCAAGGTAGCGTCGCCTACGAGCAGTACTTC.

The chain has TRBV4-2 and TRBJ1-5, with 8 bases matching TRBD1. The CDR3 is 16 amino acids. Germline V gene sequence: CDR1 LGHNA, CDR2 YNFKEQ. V trimming: 1 base; J trimming: 5 bases; junction bases outside the gene matches: 7. For the CDR3, the DNA is TGTGCCAGCAGCCAAGTTACAGGGGGATTGGATCAGCCCCAGCATTTT. Residues: CASSQVTGGLDQPQHF.

The V and J genes are TRBV7-8 and TRBJ1-5, with 8 bases that match TRBD1. Germline V gene data show CDR1 as SGHVS and CDR2 as FQNEAQ. The CDR3 length is 15 residues. Trimming removed 2 bases from V and 5 bases from J; junction bases left unmatched: 5. The chain's CDR3 is CASSLSGQGYQPQHF. For the CDR3, the DNA is TGTGCCAGCAGCTTATCTGGACAGGGTTATCAGCCCCAGCATTTT.

Only a few counts were recorded for this clone. The V gene is TRBV5-8, the J gene TRBJ1-5; D gene uncertain. Germline V gene lookup returns CDR1 SGHTS and CDR2 YDEGEE. V was trimmed by 0 bases and J by 7 bases, leaving 8 bases between them. The length of the CDR3 is 13 residues. The CDR3: CASSLAEGQPQHF. The CDR3 DNA reads as TGTGCCAGCAGCTTGGCGGAGGGCCAGCCCCAGCATTTT.

The chain employs TRBV7-9 and TRBJ1-1; the D gene is possibly TRBD1 (5 bases). The CDR3 spans 13 residues. The V gene's germline CDR1 is SEHNR and CDR2 FQNEAQ (reference sequence). V was cut by 8 bases and J by 0 bases, with 10 bases left in between. The CDR3 reads CASDSGMNTEAFF. The CDR3 nucleotides are TGTGCCAGCGATTCAGGGATGAACACTGAAGCTTTCTTT.

The rearrangement uses TRBV6-5 and TRBJ1-5; the D gene is possibly TRBD1 (5 bases). In germline, CDR1 is MNHEY, CDR2 SVGAGI. Trimming cost V 4 bases and J 9 bases, with 16 bases left between them. The CDR3 consists of 14 residues. CDR3 region: CASSSTPGIRPQHF. The CDR3 region has the DNA TGTGCCAGCAGTTCCACACCAGGGATTCGGCCCCAGCATTTT.

The genes are TRBV28 and TRBJ2-7; D unclear. The CDR3 runs 14 residues. CDR1 is MDHEN, CDR2 SYDVKM, per germline. The V and J ends lost 0 bases and 3 bases respectively, with 9 bases between them. The CDR3 coding sequence is TGTGCCAGCAGTTTATGGGTACACCTCTACGAGCAGTACTTC. Its translation is CASSLWVHLYEQYF.

The chain recombines TRBV6-6 with TRBJ2-2, with 9 bases aligning to TRBD2. CDR1 and CDR2 (germline): MNHNY, SVGAGI (reference sequence). Trimming cost V 7 bases and J 4 bases; bases outside gene matches: 10. The CDR3 is 16 amino acids. CDR3 in DNA: TGTGCCAGCAAGCCAGCGGGGGGCGTGAGCACCGGGGAGCTGTTTTTT. Residues: CASKPAGGVSTGELFF.

This clone was seen only once. The chain uses TRBV12-3 or TRBV12-4 and TRBJ2-2, with 7 bases aligning to TRBD1. There are 13 residues in the CDR3. After removal of 5 bases from V and 4 bases from J, the junction contained 1 base not matched to a gene. CDR3 protein: CASSRQGTGELFF. The CDR3 coding sequence is TGTGCCAGCAGTAGACAGGGCACCGGGGAGCTGTTTTTT.

This clone has only a few counts. The chain has TRBV7-2 and TRBJ1-5; D gene unclear. The CDR3 runs to 14 residues. The germline V and J ends were trimmed by 3 bases and 2 bases, with 8 bases remaining between them. In germline, CDR1 is SGHTA, CDR2 FQGNSA. CDR3 nucleotides: TGTGCCAGCAGCTTCCGGGAGGGCAATCAGCCCCAGCATTTT. This codes for CASSFREGNQPQHF.

This clone occurred once. V gene TRBV29-1 combines with J gene TRBJ2-7; D is ambiguous. The germline gives CDR1 SQVTM, CDR2 ANQGSEA. Deletions cut 4 bases from V and 0 bases from J, with 13 bases between. The length of the CDR3 is 14 residues. CDR3 protein: CSVGNVGLSYEQYF. CDR3 DNA: TGCAGCGTTGGAAACGTGGGCCTCTCCTACGAGCAGTACTTC.

This sequence joins TRBV21-1 and TRBJ2-5; TRBD1 is the table's D call, not checked against the DNA. TRBV21-1 is noted as a pseudogene. The length of the CDR3 is 15 residues. CDR3 protein: CASSKGTVQQETQYF. The CDR3 DNA reads as TGTGCCAGCAGCAAAGGGACAGTTCAGCAAGAGACCCAGTACTTC.

This chain joins TRBV5-5 and TRBJ2-3; no definite D call. CDR1 SGHKS and CDR2 YYEKEE come from the germline V gene (reference sequence). This CDR3 region has 12 residues. Deletions cut 5 bases from V and 1 base from J, with 5 bases between. CDR3 DNA sequence: TGTGCCAGCAGTTATCGCACAGATACGCAGTATTTT. Protein: CASSYRTDTQYF.

This clone has just a few counts. The J gene is TRBJ1-2, the V gene TRBV7-9, with D possibly being TRBD1 (5 bases). The germline V gene encodes CDR1 SEHNR and CDR2 FQNEAQ (reference sequence). The CDR3 consists of 12 residues. V was pared by 1 base and J by 8 bases, with 8 bases between. The chain's CDR3 is CASSLGGRGYTF. CDR3 DNA: TGTGCCAGCAGCTTAGGGGGCCGGGGCTACACCTTC. Combining the CDR3 with reference TRBV7-9 and TRBJ1-2 gives the whole variable domain DTGVSQNPRHKITKRGQNVTFRCDPISEHNRLYWYRQTLGQGPEFLTYFQNEAQLEKSRLLSDRFSAERPKGSFSTLEIQRTEQGDSAMYLCASSLGGRGYTFGSGTRLTVV.

The chain is built from TRBV28 and TRBJ1-4, with 9 nucleotides matching TRBD1. Trimming cost V 3 bases and J 8 bases; bases outside gene matches: 7. The CDR3 loop spans 15 amino acids. The germline V gene has CDR1 MDHEN and CDR2 SYDVKM. CDR3 sequence reads: CASSLTGGGQEKLFF. The CDR3 nucleotides read TGTGCCAGCAGTTTGACAGGGGGGGGCCAGGAAAAACTGTTTTTT.

The rearrangement links TRBV18 to TRBJ1-3; the D gene is possibly TRBD1 (5 bases). V was shortened by 3 bases and J by 1 base, with 7 bases between the two germline ends. CDR3 length: 14 residues. Germline CDR1 reads KGHSH; CDR2 reads LQKENI. CDR3 region: CASSPDRSGNTIYF. The CDR3 DNA sequence: TGTGCCAGCTCACCCGACAGATCTGGAAACACCATATATTTT.

The chain links TRBV5-1 to TRBJ1-2; the match to TRBD1 covers 8 bases. The length of the CDR3 is 15 residues. Trimming cost V 0 bases and J 2 bases; bases outside gene matches: 3. CDR1 SGHRS and CDR2 YFSETQ come from the germline V gene. CDR3 DNA sequence: TGCGCCAGCAGCTTGGAACAGGGGGAGAACTATGGCTACACCTTC. Amino acids: CASSLEQGENYGYTF.

This clone has only one observation. The DNA of the CDR3 is TGTGCCAGCAGCGTTAACAGGGGCCCCTATGGCTACACCTTC. Amino acids: CASSVNRGPYGYTF. The J gene is TRBJ1-2, the V gene TRBV9; 7 nucleotides align to TRBD1. V was pared by 2 bases and J by 4 bases, with 5 bases of the junction left unmatched. CDR3 length: 14 amino acids. The germline V gene has CDR1 SGDLS and CDR2 YYNGEE.

The chain employs TRBV7-2 and TRBJ2-7; TRBD2 is a possible D gene (6 bases). Per the germline V gene, CDR1 is SGHTA and CDR2 is FQGNSA. The CDR3 totals 15 residues. V lost 6 bases and J lost 6, with 21 bases in between. CDR3 loop: CASRNVGTLVGEQYF. The CDR3 DNA reads TGTGCCAGCAGGAATGTGGGGACTCTAGTGGGCGAGCAGTACTTC. Looking up the rest from reference TRBV7-2 and TRBJ2-7 gives the full variable domain: GAGVSQSPSNKVTEKGKDVELRCDPISGHTALYWYRQSLGQGLEFLIYFQGNSAPDKSGLPSDRFSAERTGGSVSTLTIQRTQQEDSAVYLCASRNVGTLVGEQYFGPGTRLTVT.

V usage is TRBV30 and J usage is TRBJ2-2; D unclear. The germline gives CDR1 GTSNPN, CDR2 SVGIG (reference sequence). With 1 base removed from V and 6 bases from J, the gap between germline ends came to 9 bases. This CDR3 spans 13 amino acids. Here the CDR3 reads CAWSAFSAGELFF. As DNA, the CDR3 is TGTGCCTGGAGTGCCTTCTCGGCCGGGGAGCTGTTTTTT.

The chain is built from TRBV19 and TRBJ1-1; D may be TRBD1 (6 bases). Germline-derived CDR1 and CDR2 are LNHDA and SQIVND (reference sequence). V was pared by 5 bases and J by 3 bases, with 13 bases between. The CDR3 is made up of 14 amino acids. The CDR3 DNA reads TGTGCCAGTAGTCGATCGGGGGGGCACACTGAAGCTTTCTTT. The encoded protein is CASSRSGGHTEAFF.

This clone was observed a few times. V and J are TRBV7-8 and TRBJ2-3; 8 bases line up with TRBD1. V trimming: 11 bases; J trimming: 1 base; junction bases outside the gene matches: 11. The germline V gene encodes CDR1 SGHVS and CDR2 FQNEAQ. This CDR3 contains 15 residues. The CDR3, as DNA: TGTGCCTGCAAACCAGGGGGCGCGGGCACAGATACGCAGTATTTT. Protein: CACKPGGAGTDTQYF.

The rearrangement links TRBV27 to TRBJ1-2, with TRBD1 as a possible D gene (6 bases). Per the germline V gene, CDR1 is MNHEY and CDR2 is SMNVEV (reference sequence). This CDR3 is built from 13 residues. V was trimmed by 7 bases and J by 2 bases, leaving 11 bases between them. CDR3 protein: CASKAGANYGYTF. Written as DNA, the CDR3 is TGTGCCAGCAAGGCAGGGGCAAACTATGGCTACACCTTC.

This clone was picked up one time. The chain joins TRBV5-1 to TRBJ1-2; D is possibly TRBD1 (6 bases). The V and J ends lost 3 bases and 2 bases respectively, with 8 bases between them. CDR3 size: 13 residues. Germline CDR1 reads SGHRS; CDR2 reads YFSETQ. CDR3 region: CASSSGQNYGYTF. CDR3 DNA sequence: TGCGCCAGCAGCTCCGGACAGAACTATGGCTACACCTTC.

The chain is built from TRBV24-1 and TRBJ1-2, with a weak D call TRBD1 (6 bases). The CDR3 contains 15 residues. Looked up from germline, CDR1 is KGHDR and CDR2 is SFDVKD. V was shortened by 4 bases and J by 2 bases, with 13 bases between the two germline ends. Here the CDR3 reads CATSDVGASNYGYTF. The CDR3 region has the DNA TGTGCCACCAGTGACGTGGGGGCTTCCAACTATGGCTACACCTTC.

V gene TRBV9 combines with J gene TRBJ1-5; D is undetermined. CDR1 is SGDLS and CDR2 is YYNGEE in the germline V gene. Trimming pared 4 bases from V and 0 bases from J, leaving 11 bases between. The CDR3 consists of 15 residues. The CDR3 loop is CASSPRANSNQPQHF. The DNA of the CDR3 is TGTGCCAGCAGCCCGAGGGCAAATAGCAATCAGCCCCAGCATTTT.

The gene calls are TRBV5-1 and TRBJ1-4; the match to TRBD1 covers 7 bases. The CDR3 has 16 amino acids. V was clipped by 0 bases and J by 8 bases; unmatched bases: 10. Germline V gene lookup returns CDR1 SGHRS and CDR2 YFSETQ. The CDR3 DNA follows: TGCGCCAGCAGCTTGGGGGCGACAGGGTGGGACGAAAAACTGTTTTTT. Protein product: CASSLGATGWDEKLFF.